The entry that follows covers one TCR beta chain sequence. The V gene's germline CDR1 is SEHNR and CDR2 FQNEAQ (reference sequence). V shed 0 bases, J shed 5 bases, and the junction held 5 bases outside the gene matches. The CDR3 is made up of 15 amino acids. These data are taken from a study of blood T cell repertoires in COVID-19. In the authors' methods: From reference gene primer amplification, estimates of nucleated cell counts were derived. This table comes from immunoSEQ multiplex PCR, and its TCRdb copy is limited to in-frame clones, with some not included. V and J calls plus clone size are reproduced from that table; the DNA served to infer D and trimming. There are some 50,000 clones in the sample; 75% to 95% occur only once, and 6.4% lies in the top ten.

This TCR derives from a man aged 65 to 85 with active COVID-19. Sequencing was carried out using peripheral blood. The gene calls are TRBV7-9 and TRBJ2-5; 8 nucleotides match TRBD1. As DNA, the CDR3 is TGTGCCAGCAGCTTAGCGGGAGGACAGGGTGAGACCCAGTACTTC. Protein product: CASSLAGGQGETQYF.